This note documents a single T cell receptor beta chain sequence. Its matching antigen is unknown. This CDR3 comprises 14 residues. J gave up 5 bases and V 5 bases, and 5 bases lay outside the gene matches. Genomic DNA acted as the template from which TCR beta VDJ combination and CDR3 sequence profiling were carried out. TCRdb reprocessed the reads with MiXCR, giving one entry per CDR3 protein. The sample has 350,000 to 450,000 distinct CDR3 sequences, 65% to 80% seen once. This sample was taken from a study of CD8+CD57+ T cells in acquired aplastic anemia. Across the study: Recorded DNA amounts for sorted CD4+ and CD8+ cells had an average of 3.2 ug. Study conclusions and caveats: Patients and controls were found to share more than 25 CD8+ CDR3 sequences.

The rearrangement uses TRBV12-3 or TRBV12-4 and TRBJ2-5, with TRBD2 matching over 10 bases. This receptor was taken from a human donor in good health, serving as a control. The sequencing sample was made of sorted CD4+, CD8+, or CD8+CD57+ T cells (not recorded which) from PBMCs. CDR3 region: CASSTSGVVETQYF. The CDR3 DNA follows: TGTGCCAGCAGTACTAGCGGGGTTGTTGAGACCCAGTACTTC.